This is a list of T cell receptor beta chains from one sample in a study of shared clonotypes between healthy human individuals. Assay used: immunoSEQ multiplex PCR; TCRdb lists only in-frame clones, some missing. The data contain some 2.1 million clones, 93% of them singletons. Input material: naive CD8+ T cells from PBMCs. The receptors here all came from a man in his late teens or twenties in good health. Some clones in this sample may be carry-over from other donors' samples. CDR3s include the opening cysteine and the closing phenylalanine or tryptophan. The D gene is left open where the match is weak. Only part of the rows carry a size: once, few, many, or a class if the clone is expanded.

V gene	clone size	J gene	D gene	CDR3 protein	CDR3 DNA
TRBV27	NA	TRBJ2-3	NA	CASSLRGSAITDTQYF	TGTGCCAGCAGTTTACGGGGCAGCGCTATCACAGATACGCAGTATTTT
TRBV6-5	NA	TRBJ1-2	NA	CASSYSATEIGYTF	TGTGCCAGCAGTTACTCAGCCACCGAGATTGGCTACACCTTC
TRBV7-8	NA	TRBJ1-1	NA	CASRKGGVTEAFF	TGTGCCAGCAGGAAGGGGGGGGTGACTGAAGCTTTCTTT
TRBV5-8	NA	TRBJ2-1	NA	CASSPDWGSAYNEQFF	TGTGCCAGCAGCCCGGATTGGGGCAGCGCCTACAATGAGCAGTTCTTC
TRBV28	NA	TRBJ1-1	NA	CAGPTGINTEAFF	TGTGCCGGGCCCACAGGGATCAACACTGAAGCTTTCTTT
TRBV4-1	NA	TRBJ2-2	TRBD1	CASSQTKGAGTGELFF	TGCGCCAGCAGCCAAACAAAGGGGGCCGGCACCGGGGAGCTGTTTTTT
TRBV6-1	NA	TRBJ2-7	TRBD2	CASSVTSGTYEQYF	TGTGCCAGCAGTGTGACTAGCGGCACCTACGAGCAGTACTTC
TRBV28	NA	TRBJ2-1	TRBD1	CASREDRVRTDEQFF	TGTGCCAGCAGGGAAGACAGGGTTCGTACGGATGAGCAGTTCTTC
TRBV7-8	NA	TRBJ2-6	NA	CASSPLGGANVLTF	TGTGCCAGCAGCCCCCTGGGTGGGGCCAACGTCCTGACTTTC
TRBV6-5	NA	TRBJ2-3	TRBD2	CASSGTNTDTQYF	TGTGCCAGCAGCGGGACTAACACAGATACGCAGTATTTT
TRBV6-1	NA	TRBJ2-7	TRBD1	CASSPSKGQGAEQYF	TGTGCCAGCAGTCCAAGCAAGGGACAGGGAGCCGAGCAGTACTTC
TRBV10-2	NA	TRBJ2-1	NA	CASSTRAPYNEQFF	TGCGCCAGCAGTACCCGGGCCCCCTACAATGAGCAGTTCTTC
TRBV19	NA	TRBJ1-1	NA	CASSISRAVGTEAFF	TGTGCCAGTAGTATCTCCAGGGCGGTTGGCACTGAAGCTTTCTTT
TRBV7-6	NA	TRBJ2-7	NA	CASSLGESEMSYEQYF	TGTGCCAGCAGCTTAGGGGAGTCAGAAATGTCCTACGAGCAGTACTTC
TRBV13	NA	TRBJ1-1	NA	CASSLGPKEAFF	TGTGCCAGCAGCTTAGGGCCCAAGGAAGCTTTCTTT
TRBV19	NA	TRBJ1-2	TRBD1	CASTPGQGAIHGYTF	TGTGCCAGTACCCCGGGACAGGGGGCAATCCATGGCTACACCTTC
TRBV11-3	NA	TRBJ2-7	NA	CASSLGTSYEQYF	TGTGCCAGCAGCTTAGGCACATCCTACGAGCAGTACTTC
TRBV18	NA	TRBJ2-3	TRBD2	CASSPRGRVTDTQYF	TGTGCCAGCTCACCACGCGGGAGGGTCACAGATACGCAGTATTTT
TRBV27	NA	TRBJ2-3	NA	CASSFGYTQYF	TGTGCCAGCAGTTTTGGGTATACGCAGTATTTT
TRBV7-6	NA	TRBJ2-1	NA	CASSLFITDLSSYNEQFF	TGTGCCAGCAGCTTATTCATTACAGATCTTAGCTCCTACAATGAGCAGTTCTTC
TRBV7-6	NA	TRBJ2-1	NA	CASSLRLRPPHNEQFF	TGTGCCAGCAGCTTACGACTCCGACCCCCTCATAATGAGCAGTTCTTC
TRBV30	NA	TRBJ2-7	NA	CAWGGGYGYEQYF	TGTGCCTGGGGGGGAGGTTATGGCTACGAGCAGTACTTC
TRBV7-9	NA	TRBJ2-1	TRBD2	CASSFLQGSGAGVYNEQFF	TGTGCCAGCAGCTTCCTGCAGGGTTCAGGAGCGGGAGTGTATAATGAGCAGTTCTTC
TRBV30	NA	TRBJ2-7	NA	CAWIARGSYEQYF	TGTGCCTGGATTGCCCGGGGCTCCTACGAGCAGTACTTC
TRBV12-5	NA	TRBJ1-2	NA	CASGLPGLLYGYTF	TGTGCTAGTGGTTTGCCGGGACTCCTCTATGGCTACACCTTC
TRBV11-3	NA	TRBJ2-5	TRBD2	CASSPRLAGVQETQYF	TGTGCCAGCAGCCCGAGACTAGCGGGGGTTCAAGAGACCCAGTACTTC
TRBV5-1	NA	TRBJ2-1	NA	CASSLVAYNEQFF	TGCGCCAGCAGCTTGGTAGCATACAATGAGCAGTTCTTC
TRBV29-1	NA	TRBJ1-2	NA	CSVEGQGLWEYGYTF	TGCAGCGTCGAGGGCCAGGGCCTTTGGGAATATGGCTACACCTTC
TRBV2	few	TRBJ2-2	TRBD1	CASSDRQGKAGELFF	TGTGCCAGCAGTGATCGACAGGGGAAGGCCGGGGAGCTGTTTTTT
TRBV7-6	NA	TRBJ1-2	NA	CASSLFVGGGDYGYTF	TGTGCCAGCAGCTTATTTGTAGGGGGTGGGGACTATGGCTACACCTTC
TRBV6-5	once	TRBJ2-7	TRBD2	CASSYGLAGGEQYF	TGTGCCAGCAGTTATGGCCTAGCGGGAGGGGAGCAGTACTTC
TRBV12-2	NA	TRBJ1-1	NA	CASRLGLRQGLGDTEAFF	TGTGCAAGTCGCTTAGGTCTTAGGCAGGGGCTAGGGGACACTGAAGCTTTCTTT
TRBV29-1	once	TRBJ1-4	TRBD1	CSVARDRGTSNEKLFF	TGCAGCGTTGCCCGGGACAGGGGGACGTCTAATGAAAAACTGTTTTTT
TRBV19	NA	TRBJ2-5	TRBD1	CASTPGTGKKQETQYF	TGTGCCAGTACCCCCGGGACAGGGAAAAAACAAGAGACCCAGTACTTC
TRBV7-9	NA	TRBJ2-1	TRBD2	CASSPPAGAEQFF	TGTGCCAGCAGCCCCCCAGCGGGAGCTGAGCAGTTCTTC
TRBV11-2	NA	TRBJ2-2	TRBD2	CASSWSGRAGTGELFF	TGTGCCAGCAGCTGGAGCGGGAGGGCCGGCACCGGGGAGCTGTTTTTT
TRBV7-9	NA	TRBJ2-1	NA	CASSLGPGELSNEQFF	TGTGCCAGCAGCTTAGGTCCGGGAGAATTATCGAATGAGCAGTTCTTC
TRBV9	NA	TRBJ2-7	NA	CASSVAWTANYEQYF	TGTGCCAGCAGCGTAGCTTGGACAGCGAACTACGAGCAGTACTTC
TRBV7-2	NA	TRBJ1-5	NA	CASSFFLGNQPQHF	TGTGCCAGCAGCTTCTTCCTAGGCAATCAGCCCCAGCATTTT
TRBV6-6	NA	TRBJ1-1	NA	CASSHVEVGRTEAFF	TGTGCCAGCAGTCATGTCGAAGTAGGGAGGACTGAAGCTTTCTTT
TRBV2	NA	TRBJ1-1	NA	CASREGRPTEAFF	TGTGCCAGCAGAGAGGGACGGCCCACTGAAGCTTTCTTT
TRBV4-2	NA	TRBJ2-7	NA	CASSPWVGSEQYF	TGTGCCAGCAGCCCTTGGGTAGGTTCCGAGCAGTACTTC
TRBV28	NA	TRBJ2-5	TRBD1	CASSFGTGDRGETQYF	TGTGCCAGCAGTTTCGGGACAGGGGATAGGGGAGAGACCCAGTACTTC
TRBV4-2	NA	TRBJ2-1	TRBD2	CASSPKREELGEQFF	TGTGCCAGCAGCCCTAAGCGGGAGGAGCTTGGCGAGCAGTTCTTC
TRBV25-1	NA	TRBJ1-1	NA	CASSLQEPSTEAFF	TGTGCCAGCAGTCTACAGGAACCGAGCACTGAAGCTTTCTTT
TRBV29-1	NA	TRBJ2-7	NA	CSVEDRRGPYYEQYF	TGCAGCGTTGAAGATCGGAGGGGGCCGTACTACGAGCAGTACTTC
TRBV28	NA	TRBJ2-5	NA	CASRGAGLETQYF	TGTGCCAGCAGGGGGGCAGGGTTAGAGACCCAGTACTTC
TRBV30	NA	TRBJ1-2	NA	CAWSWGGLSGYTF	TGTGCCTGGAGTTGGGGGGGTCTCTCTGGCTACACCTTC
TRBV15	once	TRBJ2-3	TRBD1	CATSSSGGWADTQYF	TGTGCCACCAGCAGTTCAGGGGGCTGGGCAGATACGCAGTATTTT
TRBV11-2	NA	TRBJ2-6	NA	CASSLGLQGPGANVLTF	TGTGCCAGCAGCTTAGGACTTCAGGGCCCTGGGGCCAACGTCCTGACTTTC
TRBV27	NA	TRBJ2-2	NA	CASSLAFPRIGELFF	TGTGCCAGCAGTCTCGCCTTCCCGAGGATCGGGGAGCTGTTTTTT